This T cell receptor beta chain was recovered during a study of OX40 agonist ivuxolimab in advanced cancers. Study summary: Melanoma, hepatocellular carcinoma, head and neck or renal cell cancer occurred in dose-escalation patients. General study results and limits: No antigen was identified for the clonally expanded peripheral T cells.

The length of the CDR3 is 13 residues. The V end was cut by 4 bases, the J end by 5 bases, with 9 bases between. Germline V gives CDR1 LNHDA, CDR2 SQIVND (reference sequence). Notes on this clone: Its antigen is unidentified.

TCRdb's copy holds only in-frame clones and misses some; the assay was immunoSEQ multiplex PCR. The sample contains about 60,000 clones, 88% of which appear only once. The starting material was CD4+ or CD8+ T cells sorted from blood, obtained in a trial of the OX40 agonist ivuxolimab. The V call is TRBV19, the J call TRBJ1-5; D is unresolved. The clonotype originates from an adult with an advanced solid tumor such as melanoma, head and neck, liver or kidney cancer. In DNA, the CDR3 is TGTGCCAGTAGTAGGGAGGACCATCAGCCCCAGCATTTT. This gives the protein CASSREDHQPQHF. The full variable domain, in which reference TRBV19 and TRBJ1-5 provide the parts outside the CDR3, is DGGITQSPKYLFRKEGQNVTLSCEQNLNHDAMYWYRQDPGQGLRLIYYSQIVNDFQKGDIAEGYSVSREKKESFPLTVTSAQKNPTAFYLCASSREDHQPQHFGDGTRLSIL.